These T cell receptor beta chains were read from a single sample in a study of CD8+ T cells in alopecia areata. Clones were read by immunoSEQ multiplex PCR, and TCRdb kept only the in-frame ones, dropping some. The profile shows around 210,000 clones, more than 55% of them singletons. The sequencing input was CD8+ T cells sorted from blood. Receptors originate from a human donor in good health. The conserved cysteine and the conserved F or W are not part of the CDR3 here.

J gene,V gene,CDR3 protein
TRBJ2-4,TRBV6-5,ASSSGGYYIQY
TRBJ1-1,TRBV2,ASSPQGIPEAF
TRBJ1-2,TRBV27,ASSPGVGYGYT
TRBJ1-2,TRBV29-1,SVRQGANYGYT
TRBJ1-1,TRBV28,TSSLGENTEAF
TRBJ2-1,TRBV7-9,ASSPQRAGAVHEQF
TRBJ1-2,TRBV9,ASSSSGATNYGYT
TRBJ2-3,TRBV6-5,ASSKGTVSTDTQY
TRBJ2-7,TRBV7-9,ASSLVSLAPYEQY
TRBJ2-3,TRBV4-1,ASSRRDDRPRDTQY
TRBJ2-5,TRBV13,ASSLWSGGARRQETQY
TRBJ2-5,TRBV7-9,ASSHQSQETQY
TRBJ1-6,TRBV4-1,ASSHEGLDNSPLH
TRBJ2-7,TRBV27,ASSPPGTLPDEQY
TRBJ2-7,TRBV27,ASSLTGSGAEQY
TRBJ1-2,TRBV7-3,ASSFSSSAKGGGYT
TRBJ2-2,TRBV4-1,ASSQGQGAKTGELF
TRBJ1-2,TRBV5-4,ASSLEANYGYT
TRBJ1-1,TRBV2,ASTQIGGSEAF
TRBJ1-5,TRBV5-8,ASSLGQGFRQPQH
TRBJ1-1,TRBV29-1,SVLGTEAF
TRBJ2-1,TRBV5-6,ASSLEVAGRYNEQF
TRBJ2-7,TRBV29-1,SAVWGNEQY
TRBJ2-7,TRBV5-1,ASSLETGDEQY
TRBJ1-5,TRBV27,ASSHKTNQPQH
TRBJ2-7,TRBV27,ASTRQGSNEQY
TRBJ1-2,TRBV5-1,ASSPGLDGYT
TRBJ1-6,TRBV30,AWRWDSSSYNSPLH
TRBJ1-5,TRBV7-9,ASSSRGNQPQH
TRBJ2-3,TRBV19,ASSIAGTDTQY
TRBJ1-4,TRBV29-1,SVGGATNEKLF
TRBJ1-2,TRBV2,AINTGGYT
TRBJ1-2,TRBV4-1,ASSQDRRVHYGYT
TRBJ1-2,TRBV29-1,SVEGQGRNYGYT
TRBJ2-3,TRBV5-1,ASSLGDTSTDTQY
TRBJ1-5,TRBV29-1,SVAIFDRDDQPQH
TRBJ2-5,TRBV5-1,ASSFEAETIRWTQY
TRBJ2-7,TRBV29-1,SVELAQGTYEQY
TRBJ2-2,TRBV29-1,SVVPGQTNTGELF
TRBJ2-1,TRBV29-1,SVDDGGNEQF
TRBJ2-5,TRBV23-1,ASSQSSGTAEETQY
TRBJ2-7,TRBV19,ASSIEGDSSYEQY
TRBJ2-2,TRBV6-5,ASSSDVTGELF
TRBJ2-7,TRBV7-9,ASSWDRAYEQY
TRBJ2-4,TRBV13,ASSSGTGGNIQY
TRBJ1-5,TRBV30,AWSVLGGREPQH
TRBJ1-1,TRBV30,AWSRTGLNTEAF
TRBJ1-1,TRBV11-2,ASSSMGGEAF
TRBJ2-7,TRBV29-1,SVPGQGSEQY
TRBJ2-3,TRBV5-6,ASSPGLADPSTDTQY
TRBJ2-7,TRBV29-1,SVVQGASYEQY
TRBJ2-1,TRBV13,ASSFRGAGNNEQF